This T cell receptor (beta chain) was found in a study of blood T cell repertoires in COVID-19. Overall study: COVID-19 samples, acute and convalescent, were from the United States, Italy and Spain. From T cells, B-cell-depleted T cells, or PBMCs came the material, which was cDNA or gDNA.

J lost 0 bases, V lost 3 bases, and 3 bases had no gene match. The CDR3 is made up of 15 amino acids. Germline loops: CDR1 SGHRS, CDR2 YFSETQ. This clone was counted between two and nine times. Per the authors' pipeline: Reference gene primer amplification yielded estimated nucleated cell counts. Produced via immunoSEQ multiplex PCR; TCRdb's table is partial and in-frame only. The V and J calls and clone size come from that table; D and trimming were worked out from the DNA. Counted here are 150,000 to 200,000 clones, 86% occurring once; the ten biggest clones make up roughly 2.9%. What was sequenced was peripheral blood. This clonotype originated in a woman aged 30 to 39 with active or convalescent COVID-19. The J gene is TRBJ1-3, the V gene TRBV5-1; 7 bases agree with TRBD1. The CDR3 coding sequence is TGCGCCAGCAGCTCCTGGGACAGCTCTGGAAACACCATATATTTT. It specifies CASSSWDSSGNTIYF.